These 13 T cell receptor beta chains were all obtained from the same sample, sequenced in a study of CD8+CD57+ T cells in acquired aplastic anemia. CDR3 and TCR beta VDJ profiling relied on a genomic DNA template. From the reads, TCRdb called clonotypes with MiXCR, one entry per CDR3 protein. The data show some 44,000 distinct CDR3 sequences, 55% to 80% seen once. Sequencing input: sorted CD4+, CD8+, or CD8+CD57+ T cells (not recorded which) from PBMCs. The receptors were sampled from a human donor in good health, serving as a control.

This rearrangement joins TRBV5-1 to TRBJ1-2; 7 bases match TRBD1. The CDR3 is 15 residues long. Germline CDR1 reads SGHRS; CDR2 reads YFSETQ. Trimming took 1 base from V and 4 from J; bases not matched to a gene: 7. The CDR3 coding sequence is TGCGCCAGCAGCTTGTTACCGGACAGGACCTATGGCTACACCTTC. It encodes CASSLLPDRTYGYTF. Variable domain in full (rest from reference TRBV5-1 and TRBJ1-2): KAGVTQTPRYLIKTRGQQVTLSCSPISGHRSVSWYQQTPGQGLQFLFEYFSETQRNKGNFPGRFSGRQFSNSRSEMNVSTLELGDSALYLCASSLLPDRTYGYTFGSGTRLTVV.

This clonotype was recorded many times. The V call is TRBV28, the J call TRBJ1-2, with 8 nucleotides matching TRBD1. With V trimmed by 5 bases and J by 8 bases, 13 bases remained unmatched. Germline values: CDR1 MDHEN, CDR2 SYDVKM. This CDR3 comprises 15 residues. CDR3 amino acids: CASSPGQGERWGYTF. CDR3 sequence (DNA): TGTGCCAGCAGTCCCGGACAGGGCGAACGATGGGGCTACACCTTC.

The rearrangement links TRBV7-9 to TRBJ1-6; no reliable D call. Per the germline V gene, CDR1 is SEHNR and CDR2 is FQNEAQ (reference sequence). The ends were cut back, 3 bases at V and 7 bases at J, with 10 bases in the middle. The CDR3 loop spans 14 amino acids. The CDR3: CASSFQERNSPLHF. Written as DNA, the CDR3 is TGTGCCAGCAGCTTTCAGGAACGGAATTCACCCCTCCACTTT.

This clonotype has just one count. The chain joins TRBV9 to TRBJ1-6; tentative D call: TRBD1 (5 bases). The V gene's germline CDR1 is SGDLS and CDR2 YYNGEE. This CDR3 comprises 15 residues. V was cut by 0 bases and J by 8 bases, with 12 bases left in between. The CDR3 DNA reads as TGTGCCAGCAGCGTAGCTGGGGCAGCACATTCACCCCTCCACTTT. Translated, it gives CASSVAGAAHSPLHF. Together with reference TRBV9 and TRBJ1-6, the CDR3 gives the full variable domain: DSGVTQTPKHLITATGQRVTLRCSPRSGDLSVYWYQQSLDQGLQFLIQYYNGEERAKGNILERFSAQQFPDLHSELNLSSLELGDSALYFCASSVAGAAHSPLHFGNGTRLTVT.

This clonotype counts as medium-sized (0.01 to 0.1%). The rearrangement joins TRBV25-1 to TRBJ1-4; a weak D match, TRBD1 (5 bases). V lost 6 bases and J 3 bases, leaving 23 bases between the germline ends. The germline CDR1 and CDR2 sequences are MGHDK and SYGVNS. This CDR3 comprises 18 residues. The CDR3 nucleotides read TGTGCCAGCAGCCGCGAGGGTCCCAGGGAGGTTTCTAATGAAAAACTGTTTTTT. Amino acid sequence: CASSREGPREVSNEKLFF.

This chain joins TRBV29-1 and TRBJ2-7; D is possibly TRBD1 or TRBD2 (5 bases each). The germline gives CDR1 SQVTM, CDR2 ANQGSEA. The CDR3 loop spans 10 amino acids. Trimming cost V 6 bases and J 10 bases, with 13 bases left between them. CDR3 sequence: CSVDSGNQYF. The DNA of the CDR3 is TGCAGCGTGGACTCAGGGAATCAGTACTTC.

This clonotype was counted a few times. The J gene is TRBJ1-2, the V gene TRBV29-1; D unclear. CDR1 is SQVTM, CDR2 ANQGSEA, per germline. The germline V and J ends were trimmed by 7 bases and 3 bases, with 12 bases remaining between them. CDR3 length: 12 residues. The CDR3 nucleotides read TGCAGCGCTGGAGATGCTTACTATGGCTACACCTTC. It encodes CSAGDAYYGYTF.

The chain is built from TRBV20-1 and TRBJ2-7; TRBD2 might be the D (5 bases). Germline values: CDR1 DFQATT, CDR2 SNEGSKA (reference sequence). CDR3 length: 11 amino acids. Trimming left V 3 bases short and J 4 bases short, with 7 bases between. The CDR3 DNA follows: TGCAGTGCTAGGGGGAGTTACGAGCAGTACTTC. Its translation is CSARGSYEQYF.

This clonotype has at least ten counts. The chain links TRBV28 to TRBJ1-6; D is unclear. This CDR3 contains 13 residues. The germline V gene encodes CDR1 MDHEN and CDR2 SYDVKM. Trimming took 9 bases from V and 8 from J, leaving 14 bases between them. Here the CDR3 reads CARVGVSDSPLHF. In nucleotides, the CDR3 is TGTGCCAGAGTTGGGGTCAGTGATTCACCCCTCCACTTT.

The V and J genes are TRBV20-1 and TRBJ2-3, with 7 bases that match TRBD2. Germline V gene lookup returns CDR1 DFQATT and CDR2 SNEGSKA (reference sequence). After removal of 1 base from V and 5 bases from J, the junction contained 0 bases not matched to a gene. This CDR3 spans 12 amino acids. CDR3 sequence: CSARVAGDTQYF. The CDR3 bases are TGCAGTGCTAGAGTAGCGGGAGATACGCAGTATTTT.

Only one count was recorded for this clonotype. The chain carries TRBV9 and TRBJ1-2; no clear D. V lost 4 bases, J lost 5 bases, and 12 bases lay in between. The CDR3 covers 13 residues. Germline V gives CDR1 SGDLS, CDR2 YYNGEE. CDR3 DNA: TGTGCCAGCAGCCCCGAAGGCGATTATGGCTACACCTTC. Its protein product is CASSPEGDYGYTF. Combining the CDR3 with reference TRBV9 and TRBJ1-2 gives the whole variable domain DSGVTQTPKHLITATGQRVTLRCSPRSGDLSVYWYQQSLDQGLQFLIQYYNGEERAKGNILERFSAQQFPDLHSELNLSSLELGDSALYFCASSPEGDYGYTFGSGTRLTVV.

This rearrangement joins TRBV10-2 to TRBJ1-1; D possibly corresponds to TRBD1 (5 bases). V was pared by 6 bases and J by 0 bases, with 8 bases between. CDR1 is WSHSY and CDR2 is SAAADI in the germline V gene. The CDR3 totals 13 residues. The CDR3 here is CASRGRVNTEAFF. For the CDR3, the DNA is TGCGCCAGCAGAGGCAGGGTGAACACTGAAGCTTTCTTT.

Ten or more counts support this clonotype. The CDR3 loop reads CASSYSGGAWDGYTF. CDR3 sequence (DNA): TGTGCCAGCAGTTACTCGGGGGGGGCCTGGGATGGCTACACCTTC. V and J are TRBV6-5 and TRBJ1-2, with a tentative D call TRBD1 (6 bases). The V end was cut by 0 bases, the J end by 6 bases, with 14 bases between. Germline V gives CDR1 MNHEY, CDR2 SVGAGI. The CDR3 runs 15 residues.